This TCR beta chain is from a study of identical twins. The study's findings and limits: Within twin pairs, the out-of-frame alpha sequences they shared showed excess low generation probability. Models, which agreed with sharing between unrelated individuals, nonetheless underestimated the out-of-frame TCR alpha sharing seen in monozygotic twins.

TCRdb re-called the 5' RACE reads with MiXCR, one entry per CDR3 protein. The sample lists 200,000 to 250,000 distinct CDR3 sequences, about 7.5% occurring once. This clonotype has at least ten counts. Its target is unknown. Germline V gene lookup returns CDR1 LGHNA and CDR2 YSLEER. The CDR3 runs to 16 residues. Trimming cost V 0 bases and J 4 bases, with 12 bases left between them. The sample also formed part of further work on yellow fever vaccine responses in identical twins.

The chain employs TRBV4-3 and TRBJ2-2; the D gene is possibly TRBD2 (6 bases). The source is a woman aged 18-29 years in good health. Sample: memory (CD45RO+) T cells sorted from blood. CDR3 bases: TGCGCCAGCAGCCAAGAACGGGAGCGAGGCACCGGGGAGCTGTTTTTT. This sequence encodes CASSQERERGTGELFF.